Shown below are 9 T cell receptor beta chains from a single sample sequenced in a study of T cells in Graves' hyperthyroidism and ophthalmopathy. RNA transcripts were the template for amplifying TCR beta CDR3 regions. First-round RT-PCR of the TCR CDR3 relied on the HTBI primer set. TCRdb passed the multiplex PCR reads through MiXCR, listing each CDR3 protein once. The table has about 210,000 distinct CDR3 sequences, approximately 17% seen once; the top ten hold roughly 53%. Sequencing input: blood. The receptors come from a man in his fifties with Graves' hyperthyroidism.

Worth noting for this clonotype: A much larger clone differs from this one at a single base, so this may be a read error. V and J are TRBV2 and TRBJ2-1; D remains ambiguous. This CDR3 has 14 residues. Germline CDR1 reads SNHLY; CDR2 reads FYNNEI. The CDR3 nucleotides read TGTGCCAGCAGTGCTCTTAGCTCCCACAATGAGCAGTTCTTC. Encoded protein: CASSALSSHNEQFF.

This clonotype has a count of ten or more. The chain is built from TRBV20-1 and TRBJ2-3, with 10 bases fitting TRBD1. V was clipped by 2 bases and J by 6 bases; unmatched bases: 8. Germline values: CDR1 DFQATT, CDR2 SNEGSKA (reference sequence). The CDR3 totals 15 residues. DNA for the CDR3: TGCAGTGCTAGAAAACAGACAGGGGGCGCGGATACGCAGTATTTT. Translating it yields CSARKQTGGADTQYF.

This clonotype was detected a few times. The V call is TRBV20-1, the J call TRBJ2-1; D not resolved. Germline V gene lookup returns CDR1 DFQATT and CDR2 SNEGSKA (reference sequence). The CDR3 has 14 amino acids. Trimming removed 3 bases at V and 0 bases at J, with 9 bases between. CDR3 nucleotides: TGCAGTGCTAGCTCGGCCAGCTCCTACAATGAGCAGTTCTTC. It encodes CSASSASSYNEQFF.

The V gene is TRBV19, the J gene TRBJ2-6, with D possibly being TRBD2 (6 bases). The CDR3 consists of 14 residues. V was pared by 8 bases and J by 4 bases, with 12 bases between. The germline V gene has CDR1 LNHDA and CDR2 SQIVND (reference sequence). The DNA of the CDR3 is TGTGCCAGTTCCCCCCGGGGGGGGGCCAACGTCCTGACTTTC. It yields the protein CASSPRGGANVLTF.

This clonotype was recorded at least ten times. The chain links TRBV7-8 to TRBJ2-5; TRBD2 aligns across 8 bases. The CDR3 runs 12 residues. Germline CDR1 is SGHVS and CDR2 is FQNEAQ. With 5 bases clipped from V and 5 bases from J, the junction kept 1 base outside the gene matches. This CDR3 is CASSRLAETQYF. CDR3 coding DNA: TGTGCCAGCAGCCGACTAGCGGAGACCCAGTACTTC.

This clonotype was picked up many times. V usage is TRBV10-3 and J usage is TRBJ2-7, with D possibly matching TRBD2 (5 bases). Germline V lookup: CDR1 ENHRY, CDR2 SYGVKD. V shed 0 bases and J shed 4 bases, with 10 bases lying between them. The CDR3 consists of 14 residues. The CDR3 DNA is TGTGCCATCAGTGAGTCTCCTAGCCAATACGAGCAGTACTTC. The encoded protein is CAISESPSQYEQYF.

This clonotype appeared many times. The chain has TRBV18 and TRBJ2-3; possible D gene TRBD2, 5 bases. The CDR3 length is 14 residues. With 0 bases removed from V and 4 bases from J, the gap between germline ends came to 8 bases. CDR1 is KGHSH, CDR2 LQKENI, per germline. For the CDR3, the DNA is TGTGCCAGCTCACCACCGGCGGGCCCAGATACGCAGTATTTT. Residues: CASSPPAGPDTQYF.

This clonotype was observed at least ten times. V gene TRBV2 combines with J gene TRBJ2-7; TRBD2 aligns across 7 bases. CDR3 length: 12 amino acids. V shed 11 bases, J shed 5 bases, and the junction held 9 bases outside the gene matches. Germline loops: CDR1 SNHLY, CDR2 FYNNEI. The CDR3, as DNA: TGTGCCGGCGGGCGGGAGAAACACGAGCAGTACTTC. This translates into CAGGREKHEQYF.

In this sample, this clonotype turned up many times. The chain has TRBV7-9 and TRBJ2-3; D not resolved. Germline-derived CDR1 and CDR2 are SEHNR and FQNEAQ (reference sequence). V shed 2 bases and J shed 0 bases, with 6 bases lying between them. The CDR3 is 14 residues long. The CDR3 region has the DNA TGTGCCAGCAGCTTAACCGCTAGCACAGATACGCAGTATTTT. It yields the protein CASSLTASTDTQYF.